These 4 T cell receptor beta chains came from one sample sequenced in a study of regulatory T cells in long-lasting Graves disease. For TCR beta, libraries came from iRepertoire HTBI primers and Arm-PCR of CDR3 regions. MiXCR, applied by TCRdb to the multiplex PCR reads, yields one record per CDR3 protein. The top ten hold roughly 30% of the sample, which has hundreds of thousands of distinct CDR3 sequences, about a sixth seen once. Noted time point: newly diagnosed GD, antithyroid drugs for less than 3 months. Following extraction of RNA from PBMCs, that RNA was used to make the TCR library. These data are also associated with another study on T cells in Graves' hyperthyroidism and ophthalmopathy.

This specimen consisted of peripheral blood mononuclear cells (PBMCs), obtained at new diagnosis, from a patient treated with antithyroid drugs. The source is a middle-aged man with Graves disease.

As DNA, the CDR3 is TGTGCCAGCAGCATGAAGCGGGGGGGCAGCAATGAGCAGTTCTTC. Its translation: CASSMKRGGSNEQFF. V is TRBV7-2 and J is TRBJ2-1; 10 bases are shared with TRBD2. The germline gives CDR1 SGHTA, CDR2 FQGNSA. Unmatched junction bases numbered 7, after V lost 5 bases and J lost 6 bases. CDR3 size: 15 residues.

In its sample, this clonotype was seen many times. As DNA, the CDR3 is TGCGCCAGCAGCCTAATTTTTGACGGTCTCCCTGTAGCAGATACGCAGTATTTT. It is translated as CASSLIFDGLPVADTQYF. The chain has TRBV5-1 and TRBJ2-3; D is unclear. V was clipped by 4 bases and J by 4 bases, with 25 bases between them. The V gene's germline CDR1 is SGHRS and CDR2 YFSETQ. CDR3 length: 18 amino acids.

This clonotype was seen only a few times. This CDR3 is CASSQESVTGGNTDTQYF. The CDR3 region has the DNA TGCGCCAGCAGCCAAGAATCGGTAACGGGGGGGAACACAGATACGCAGTATTTT. The V and J genes are TRBV4-1 and TRBJ2-3, with 8 bases identical to TRBD2. The V gene end was trimmed by 0 bases and the J gene end by 2 bases; junction bases not matched to a gene: 10. This CDR3 region has 18 residues. Per the germline V gene, CDR1 is MGHRA and CDR2 is YSYEKL.

V gene TRBV6-5 combines with J gene TRBJ1-2; 9 positions match TRBD1. V lost 2 bases and J lost 6; bases outside the gene matches: 4. Germline-derived CDR1 and CDR2 are MNHEY and SVGAGI. This CDR3 is built from 14 residues. The CDR3 sequence: CASSYGWTGDGYTF. The CDR3 DNA reads TGTGCCAGCAGTTACGGCTGGACAGGGGATGGCTACACCTTC.